This TCR beta chain stems from a study of T cells in Graves' hyperthyroidism and ophthalmopathy. The CDR3 has 15 amino acids. Germline V gene data show CDR1 as DFQATT and CDR2 as SNEGSKA (reference sequence). The V segment lost 1 base and the J segment 4 bases; nucleotides outside the gene matches: 3. Patients between 18 and 65 years old had hyperthyroidism, newly diagnosed and lasting under 2 months. The diagnoses drew upon clinical symptoms, serum thyroxine and TRAb, thyroid ultrasound and orbital computed tomography. RNA transcripts were the template for amplifying TCR beta CDR3 regions. RT-PCR in the first round (using the HTBI primer set) targeted the TCR CDR3. In TCRdb, the multiplex PCR reads were re-called with MiXCR into one record per CDR3 protein. The sample consists of hundreds of thousands of distinct CDR3 sequences, 15% to 20% of them appearing once. This clonotype was recorded at least ten times.

The sequence was obtained from a woman between 18 and 30 years old with Graves' hyperthyroidism. The chain couples TRBV20-1 to TRBJ2-2, with 10 bases aligning to TRBD2. The sample comprised blood. The CDR3 DNA follows: TGCAGTGCTAGAGGGGCTAGCGGGAGCACCGGGGAGCTGTTTTTT. Amino acid sequence: CSARGASGSTGELFF.